This T cell receptor beta chain was identified during a study of identical twins. Study-wide results and caveats: Part of the zero-insertion signal could reflect confounding by invariant MAIT and iNKT cells. Models underestimated how often monozygotic twins shared out-of-frame TCR alpha. Abundant cord blood beta clonotypes carried fewer insertions; memory repertoires showed none.

This clonotype was observed a single time. Antigen: not known. This CDR3 is 17 amino acids long. The germline V gene encodes CDR1 MNHEY and CDR2 SVGEGT. Trimming took off 4 bases at V and 5 bases at J, with 24 bases between the two ends. Carrying unique molecular identifiers, the cDNA also gained a universal primer site through template switching. Via MiXCR, TCRdb re-called the 5' RACE reads, giving one row per CDR3 protein. This table has some 660,000 distinct CDR3 sequences, less than 10% appearing once. Separately, the same data were catalogued under a study of yellow fever vaccine responses in identical twins.

V and J are TRBV6-2 or TRBV6-3 and TRBJ2-7, with D possibly being TRBD1 (6 bases). This clonotype originated in a woman under 30 in good health. Sequenced sample: PBMCs. The chain's CDR3 is CASSLSVYSGTRNEQYF. CDR3 bases: TGTGCCAGCAGTTTAAGTGTATATTCCGGGACAAGGAACGAGCAGTACTTC.